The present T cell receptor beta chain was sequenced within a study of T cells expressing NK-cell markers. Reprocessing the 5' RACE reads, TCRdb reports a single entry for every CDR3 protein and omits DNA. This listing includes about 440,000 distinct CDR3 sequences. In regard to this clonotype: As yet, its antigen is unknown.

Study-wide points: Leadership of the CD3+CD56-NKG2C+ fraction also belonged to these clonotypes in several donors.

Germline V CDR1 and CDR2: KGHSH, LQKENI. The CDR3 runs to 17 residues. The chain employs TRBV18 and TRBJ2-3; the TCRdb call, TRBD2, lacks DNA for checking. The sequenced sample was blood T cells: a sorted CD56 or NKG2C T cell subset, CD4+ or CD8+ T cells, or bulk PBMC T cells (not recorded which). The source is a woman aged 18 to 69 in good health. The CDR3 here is CASSPGLAGGPGDTQYF. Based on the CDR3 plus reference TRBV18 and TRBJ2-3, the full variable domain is NAGVMQNPRHLVRRRGQEARLRCSPMKGHSHVYWYRQLPEEGLKFMVYLQKENIIDESGMPKERFSAEFPKEGPSILRIQQVVRGDSAAYFCASSPGLAGGPGDTQYFGPGTRLTVL.